This T cell receptor (beta chain) comes out of a study of human thymus T cells. Study results and caveats: Within thymic and blood repertoires, V and J gene usage appeared to be biased. As related research reported, thymic repertoires overlapped highly among unrelated individuals.

Concerning this clone: Its antigen is as yet unknown.

Some clones are missing from TCRdb's copy, which holds only in-frame ones; the method was immunoSEQ multiplex PCR. The sample lists some 78,000 clones; roughly 97% were seen once. Trimming cost V 6 bases and J 2 bases, with 9 bases left between them. The CDR3 runs to 13 residues. Germline loops: CDR1 WSHSY, CDR2 SAAADI. The thymus tissue came from resections taken during corrective heart surgery. The donors were infants in Finland with congenital heart defects, otherwise immunologically healthy. The TCR originated in a boy less than two years old with a congenital heart defect but otherwise immunologically healthy. The sample consisted of thymus tissue. This chain joins TRBV10-2 and TRBJ2-3, with a tentative D call TRBD2 (6 bases). The CDR3 here is CASRRDSTDTQYF. Written as DNA, the CDR3 is TGCGCCAGCAGACGGGACTCCACAGATACGCAGTATTTT.